This TCR beta chain originates from a study of T-cell memory formation after mild COVID-19. Study outcomes and limitations: Clonal second-wave expansions that peaked on day 37 had unconfirmed SARS-CoV-2 specificity. Pre-infection memory showed some responding clones, and this suggested that cross-reactive memory joined.

Trimming pared 5 bases from V and 9 bases from J, leaving 16 bases between. Germline-derived CDR1 and CDR2 are LNHNV and YYDKDF (reference sequence). The CDR3 covers 13 residues. This clonotype was seen more than once but under ten times. Its cognate antigen is unknown. MiXCR, run by TCRdb on the 5' RACE reads, gives a single entry per CDR3 protein. The repertoire has hundreds of thousands of distinct CDR3 sequences, less than 25% of them found once; the top ten carry under 8.5%. Sequencing used PBMCs or a T cell subset sorted from them (not recorded which). The sequence came from an adult woman who had mild COVID-19 (a few samples of this study predate the infection). Cell type and time point are not known. The chain carries TRBV15 and TRBJ2-5; D might be TRBD2 (6 bases). CDR3 in amino acids: CATSARHGGAQYF. Written as DNA, the CDR3 is TGTGCCACCAGCGCTCGACATGGAGGGGCCCAGTACTTC.